The rows below give T cell receptor beta chains drawn from one sample of a study of Ad26.COV2.S vaccination and SARS-CoV-2 variants. Data came from immunoSEQ multiplex PCR; TCRdb stores just in-frame clones and leaves some out. The table shows hundreds of thousands of clones, with about 93% occurring only once. Sequences were derived from peripheral blood, sampled in a trial of Ad26.COV2.S vaccine versus placebo. The receptors here all came from a person between 18 and 65 years old who received the Ad26.COV2.S COVID-19 vaccine or a placebo. Each CDR3 is given with its conserved first and last residue. A D gene is named only where the DNA matches it firmly. Expanded clones get a size class; other rows say once, few or many, or leave the size out.

J gene,D gene,clone size,V gene,CDR3 protein,CDR3 DNA
TRBJ2-1,.,.,TRBV3-1/TRBV3-2,CASSQDRARYNEQFF,TGTGCCAGCAGCCAAGATCGGGCTAGATACAATGAGCAGTTCTTC
TRBJ2-7,.,.,TRBV9,CASSVATGGDEQYF,TGTGCCAGCAGCGTAGCGACCGGAGGAGACGAGCAGTACTTC
TRBJ1-1,.,once,TRBV19,CASSTQGANTEAFF,TGTGCCAGTAGTACGCAGGGAGCGAACACTGAAGCTTTCTTT
TRBJ2-1,.,.,TRBV19,CASSATSGVLSYNEQFF,TGTGCCAGTAGTGCGACGTCGGGGGTCTTATCCTACAATGAGCAGTTCTTC
TRBJ2-1,.,.,TRBV21-1,CASNGQRDEQFF,TGTGCCAGCAACGGACAGCGAGATGAGCAGTTCTTC
TRBJ2-7,.,once,TRBV4-1,CASSQAEQGRYEQYF,TGCGCCAGCAGCCAAGCCGAACAGGGCCGCTACGAGCAGTACTTC
TRBJ1-5,TRBD1,.,TRBV19,CASSMWTGGSNQPQHF,TGTGCCAGTAGTATGTGGACAGGGGGCAGCAATCAGCCCCAGCATTTT
TRBJ2-3,.,.,TRBV23-1,CASSHLPVSSTDTQYF,TGCGCCAGCAGTCATCTACCGGTTTCTAGCACAGATACGCAGTATTTT
TRBJ2-1,.,.,TRBV12-2,CAIAGATYNEQFF,TGTGCGATAGCGGGAGCCACCTACAATGAGCAGTTCTTC
TRBJ2-7,TRBD1,.,TRBV4-3,CASSQSGTGETYEQYF,TGCGCCAGCAGCCAATCCGGGACAGGGGAGACCTACGAGCAGTACTTC
TRBJ1-1,.,.,TRBV5-1,CASSFATGINTEAFF,TGCGCCAGCAGCTTCGCGACCGGAATAAACACTGAAGCTTTCTTT
TRBJ2-7,TRBD2,once,TRBV9,CASSPSGSQYEQYF,TGTGCCAGCAGCCCGAGCGGGAGCCAGTACGAGCAGTACTTC
TRBJ2-3,TRBD2,few,TRBV7-9,CASSRDYQDTQYF,TGTGCCAGCAGCAGGGACTACCAAGATACGCAGTATTTT
TRBJ2-3,TRBD2,.,TRBV5-4,CASSPHSGNTDTQYF,TGTGCCAGCAGCCCTCACAGCGGGAATACAGATACGCAGTATTTT
TRBJ2-5,.,.,TRBV6-5,CASSIGGQETQYF,TGTGCCAGCAGCATAGGGGGCCAAGAGACCCAGTACTTC
TRBJ2-3,.,once,TRBV7-9,CASSLTEAGTDTQYF,TGTGCCAGCAGCTTAACTGAAGCGGGCACAGATACGCAGTATTTT
TRBJ2-7,.,.,TRBV5-5,CASSLGGGISGYEQYF,TGTGCCAGCAGCTTGGGAGGCGGGATATCGGGCTACGAGCAGTACTTC
TRBJ2-5,.,.,TRBV4-2,CASSQDWEGGGQETQYF,TGTGCCAGCAGCCAAGATTGGGAGGGAGGGGGGCAAGAGACCCAGTACTTC
TRBJ1-2,TRBD1,.,TRBV7-9,CASSQRDEGALYGYTF,TGTGCCAGCAGCCAAAGGGACGAGGGGGCTCTCTATGGCTACACCTTC
TRBJ2-1,.,.,TRBV7-3,CASSPGSSVYTEQFF,TGTGCCAGCAGCCCGGGGTCTAGCGTGTATACTGAGCAGTTCTTC
TRBJ2-7,TRBD2,many,TRBV3-1/TRBV3-2,CASSQECGRSTYEQYF,TGTGCCAGCAGCCAAGAATGCGGGAGGTCTACCTACGAGCAGTACTTC
TRBJ2-3,TRBD1,.,TRBV28,CASTQQGLDTQYF,TGTGCCAGCACCCAACAGGGGTTAGATACGCAGTATTTT
TRBJ2-1,.,.,TRBV4-1,CASSQQSGTGSYNEQFF,TGCGCCAGCAGCCAACAGTCGGGGACCGGCTCCTACAATGAGCAGTTCTTC
TRBJ1-1,.,.,TRBV9,CASSPMTLNTEAFF,TGTGCCAGCAGCCCTATGACATTGAACACTGAAGCTTTCTTT
TRBJ2-1,TRBD2,.,TRBV7-3,CASSSGSSYNEQFF,TGTGCCAGCAGTAGCGGGAGTTCCTACAATGAGCAGTTCTTC
TRBJ1-3,.,.,TRBV9,CASSPQGGGGNTIYF,TGTGCCAGCAGCCCACAGGGAGGCGGTGGAAACACCATATATTTT
TRBJ1-1,.,.,TRBV3-1/TRBV3-2,CASSRGERFEAFF,TGTGCCAGCAGCCGGGGGGAGAGATTTGAAGCTTTCTTT
TRBJ2-2,TRBD1,.,TRBV7-6,CASSLVRGTGNTGELFF,TGTGCCAGCAGCTTAGTTCGGGGGACAGGAAACACCGGGGAGCTGTTTTTT
TRBJ2-3,.,.,TRBV5-5,CASSSDPGGGTDTQYF,TGTGCCAGCAGCTCCGACCCAGGGGGGGGGACAGATACGCAGTATTTT
TRBJ2-2,.,.,TRBV12-3/TRBV12-4,CASSLNTGELFF,TGTGCCAGCAGTCTTAACACCGGGGAGCTGTTTTTT
TRBJ1-1,.,.,TRBV7-9,CASSSQGNTEAFF,TGTGCCAGCAGCTCCCAGGGGAACACTGAAGCTTTCTTT
TRBJ2-3,TRBD2,.,TRBV29-1,CSAGPGGDTQYF,TGCAGCGCAGGGCCGGGGGGAGATACGCAGTATTTT
TRBJ2-1,.,.,TRBV6-1,CASSLGLNNEQFF,TGTGCCAGCAGCCTCGGGCTCAACAATGAGCAGTTCTTC
TRBJ1-2,TRBD1,.,TRBV5-4,CASSLWNRGQGWGYTF,TGTGCCAGCAGCTTGTGGAACAGGGGGCAGGGGTGGGGCTACACCTTC
TRBJ2-3,TRBD2,.,TRBV10-2,CASRLAGVDTQYF,TGCGCCAGCCGGCTAGCGGGAGTGGATACGCAGTATTTT
TRBJ1-2,.,.,TRBV11-2,CASSLSGLVGYTF,TGTGCCAGCAGCTTGTCAGGGCTCGTTGGCTACACCTTC
TRBJ1-6,.,.,TRBV28,CASEFTPLQGYNNSPLHF,TGTGCCAGCGAATTCACGCCCTTACAGGGATACAATAATTCACCCCTCCACTTT
TRBJ1-2,.,.,TRBV23-1,CASSQTWTENPYGYTF,TGCGCCAGCAGTCAGACCTGGACAGAAAACCCTTATGGCTACACCTTC
TRBJ2-1,TRBD2,once,TRBV6-5,CASSYSQRERNEQFF,TGTGCCAGCAGTTACAGCCAGCGGGAGCGCAATGAGCAGTTCTTC
TRBJ2-5,TRBD2,.,TRBV30,CAWNAGTSGSWGYQETQYF,TGTGCCTGGAATGCCGGGACTAGCGGGAGTTGGGGGTACCAAGAGACCCAGTACTTC
TRBJ2-7,TRBD1,.,TRBV9,CASSVGDRESYEQYF,TGTGCCAGCAGCGTAGGGGACAGGGAGTCCTACGAGCAGTACTTC
TRBJ2-2,.,.,TRBV7-9,CASSQSSNTGELFF,TGTGCCAGCAGCCAATCGTCGAACACCGGGGAGCTGTTTTTT
TRBJ2-5,.,.,TRBV5-1,CASSLATLQETQYF,TGCGCCAGCAGCTTGGCAACACTACAAGAGACCCAGTACTTC
TRBJ2-1,.,.,TRBV28,CASSFTSRSYNEQFF,TGTGCCAGCAGTTTTACCAGTCGTTCCTACAATGAGCAGTTCTTC
TRBJ1-3,.,.,TRBV25-1,CASSDGRLNTIYF,TGTGCCAGCAGTGACGGACGGTTAAACACCATATATTTT
TRBJ1-2,.,once,TRBV5-6,CASSLVGGSRVGYTF,TGTGCCAGCAGCTTGGTTGGGGGGTCAAGAGTTGGCTACACCTTC
TRBJ2-2,.,few,TRBV5-1,CASSLGGANTGELFF,TGCGCCAGCAGCTTGGGAGGGGCGAACACCGGGGAGCTGTTTTTT
TRBJ1-4,.,.,TRBV9,CASSVGLVDNEKLFF,TGTGCCAGCAGCGTAGGATTGGTCGATAATGAAAAACTGTTTTTT
TRBJ2-7,.,.,TRBV14,CASSPSYEQYF,TGTGCCAGCAGCCCTTCCTACGAGCAGTACTTC